The 2 T cell receptor beta chains below come from one sample, sequenced in a study of beta chain features in type 1 diabetes. Broader study findings: Significant though moderate, a shortening of TCRB CDR3s appeared in all four CD4+ subsets of Type 1 diabetes patients.

Expressed TCRB transcripts were sequenced, since all the RNA that had been isolated was reverse transcribed. Clones were sequenced by immunoSEQ multiplex PCR, and TCRdb holds only the in-frame ones, with some missing. This sample has 40,000 to 65,000 clones, with just under 65% found just once. The antigens these receptors bind are not known. Source material: stem cell memory CD4+ T cells from blood. Every receptor here comes from a woman in her 30s with type 1 diabetes.

This rearrangement joins TRBV7-3 to TRBJ2-3, with 11 bases that match TRBD2. With V trimmed by 2 bases and J by 2 bases, 3 bases remained unmatched. The CDR3 is 16 residues long. Germline V gives CDR1 SGHTA, CDR2 FQGTGA. The CDR3 reads CASSLLAGGNTDTQYF. The DNA of the CDR3 is TGTGCCAGCAGCTTATTAGCGGGAGGGAACACAGATACGCAGTATTTT.

The rearrangement uses TRBV9 and TRBJ2-2; 8 nucleotides line up with TRBD2. In germline, CDR1 is SGDLS, CDR2 YYNGEE. The CDR3 runs to 17 residues. The J segment lost 1 base and the V segment lost 0 bases, leaving 5 bases of the junction unmatched. The CDR3: CASSVAGLAGNTGELFF. For the CDR3, the DNA is TGTGCCAGCAGCGTAGCTGGCCTAGCGGGGAACACCGGGGAGCTGTTTTTT.